Following are 22 T cell receptor beta chains from one sample sequenced in a study of T cell responses to AZD1222 COVID-19 vaccine. Clones were read by immunoSEQ multiplex PCR, and TCRdb kept only the in-frame ones, dropping some. Of roughly 120,000 clones listed, approximately 87% were seen once; the top ten hold more than 3%. Sequenced here: peripheral blood, sampled on day 0 of AZD1222 vaccination. All receptors come from an adult in good health.

This clone was counted ten times or more. The rearrangement links TRBV14 to TRBJ2-1; D might be TRBD2 (6 bases). This CDR3 has 16 residues. V dropped 4 bases and J dropped 6 bases, with 19 bases sitting between them. Germline V CDR1 and CDR2: SGHDN, FVKESK. CDR3 in amino acids: CASSRYREPPFNEQFF. The CDR3 DNA is TGTGCCAGCAGCCGCTACCGGGAGCCCCCTTTCAATGAGCAGTTCTTC.

The chain employs TRBV19 and TRBJ1-5; 9 bases are a match to TRBD1. The CDR3 has 15 amino acids. Trimming took 5 bases from V and 3 from J; bases not matched to a gene: 5. CDR1 and CDR2 (germline): LNHDA, SQIVND (reference sequence). The CDR3 DNA is TGTGCCAGTAGTGCCCGGACAGGGGACAATCAGCCCCAGCATTTT. This translates into CASSARTGDNQPQHF.

The CDR3 reads CASSLALGDASNQPQHF. Here the CDR3 DNA reads TGTGCCAGCAGCTTAGCGCTTGGGGACGCAAGCAATCAGCCCCAGCATTTT. The chain joins TRBV7-2 to TRBJ1-5; possible D gene TRBD1, 5 bases. The germline V and J ends were trimmed by 0 bases and 1 base, with 13 bases remaining between them. CDR3 size: 17 residues. Germline V gene lookup returns CDR1 SGHTA and CDR2 FQGNSA.

J is TRBJ1-3 and V is TRBV5-1, with D possibly matching TRBD1 (6 bases). The length of the CDR3 is 15 residues. The germline gives CDR1 SGHRS, CDR2 YFSETQ. V lost 0 bases and J lost 4, with 11 bases in between. CDR3 DNA sequence: TGCGCCAGCAGCTTGGTACCGGGGGGCGGAAACACCATATATTTT. It specifies CASSLVPGGGNTIYF.

V is TRBV6-5 and J is TRBJ1-5, with D uncertain. Germline V gene sequence: CDR1 MNHEY, CDR2 SVGAGI. The CDR3 extends over 15 amino acids. Trimming removed 6 bases at V and 6 bases at J, with 18 bases between. Written as DNA, the CDR3 is TGTGCCAGCAGCCAAGGGTCTCTAAGGAGTCAGCCCCAGCATTTT. Translating gives CASSQGSLRSQPQHF.

The chain has TRBV7-2 and TRBJ2-7, with TRBD1 matching 9 bases. CDR3 length equals 14 residues. Germline assignment: CDR1 SGHTA and CDR2 FQGNSA. V lost 5 bases to trimming and J lost 3 bases; unmatched junction nucleotides: 5. CDR3 residues: CASSPRDRVYEQYF. In nucleotides, the CDR3 is TGTGCCAGCAGCCCCCGGGACAGGGTCTACGAGCAGTACTTC.

The V call is TRBV14, the J call TRBJ1-1; D is undetermined. There are 13 residues in the CDR3. Germline V gene data show CDR1 as SGHDN and CDR2 as FVKESK. Between the trimmed V and J ends, which lost 0 bases and 5 bases, there was a span of 7 bases. The CDR3: CASSQELGTEAFF. CDR3 bases: TGTGCCAGCAGCCAAGAATTGGGAACTGAAGCTTTCTTT.

J is TRBJ1-2 and V is TRBV10-3; 7 bases align to TRBD1. The germline V gene encodes CDR1 ENHRY and CDR2 SYGVKD. This CDR3 contains 13 residues. The CDR3, as DNA: TGTGCTACCAAAACAGGGGAGGGCTATGGCTACACCTTC. This sequence encodes CATKTGEGYGYTF.

The chain has TRBV5-6 and TRBJ2-1, with D perhaps TRBD2 (6 bases). The CDR3 consists of 16 residues. Germline values: CDR1 SGHDT, CDR2 YYEEEE. Deletions cut 4 bases from V and 2 bases from J, with 16 bases between. CDR3 loop: CASSQVVVAAYNEQFF. The CDR3 nucleotides read TGTGCCAGCAGCCAGGTTGTGGTAGCGGCCTACAATGAGCAGTTCTTC.

The rearrangement joins TRBV19 to TRBJ2-2; no clear D gene. The CDR3 extends over 12 amino acids. The germline gives CDR1 LNHDA, CDR2 SQIVND (reference sequence). V was trimmed by 6 bases and J by 7 bases, leaving 9 bases between them. In nucleotides, the CDR3 is TGTGCCAGTAGGGATGGTGGCGGGGAGCTGTTTTTT. Translating gives CASRDGGGELFF.

V usage is TRBV7-8 and J usage is TRBJ1-1; weak D call: TRBD1 (5 bases). CDR1 SGHVS and CDR2 FQNEAQ come from the germline V gene. Deletions cut 1 base from V and 7 bases from J, with 16 bases between. CDR3 size: 15 residues. CDR3: CASSLVGRTSSEAFF. CDR3 in DNA: TGTGCCAGCAGCTTAGTCGGCAGGACATCGAGTGAAGCTTTCTTT.

For this clone: In the same sample, other DNA sequences code for this CDR3. The rearrangement links TRBV5-1 to TRBJ1-1; 10 bases line up with TRBD1. Germline loops: CDR1 SGHRS, CDR2 YFSETQ. V lost 4 bases and J lost 2; bases outside the gene matches: 5. The CDR3 runs to 15 residues. The CDR3 DNA follows: TGCGCCAGCAGCCCGGACAGGGGGGCAAACACTGAAGCTTTCTTT. Encoded protein: CASSPDRGANTEAFF.

The J gene is TRBJ2-1, the V gene TRBV6-2 or TRBV6-3; tentatively, D is TRBD2 (6 bases). This CDR3 comprises 16 residues. Trimming removed 6 bases at V and 1 base at J, with 16 bases between. Germline V gene data show CDR1 as MNHEY and CDR2 as SVGEGT. CDR3 in DNA: TGTGCCAGCAGCCCCGGTTTGGGGGGATCCTACAATGAGCAGTTCTTC. This gives the protein CASSPGLGGSYNEQFF.

V gene TRBV19 combines with J gene TRBJ2-7, with no clear D. Trimming pared 6 bases from V and 3 bases from J, leaving 15 bases between. The CDR3 consists of 14 residues. Germline values: CDR1 LNHDA, CDR2 SQIVND (reference sequence). The CDR3 sequence: CASSHTTGGYEQYF. The CDR3 nucleotides are TGTGCCAGTAGCCACACCACGGGTGGCTACGAGCAGTACTTC.

The rearrangement uses TRBV15 and TRBJ1-1; 8 bases are shared with TRBD1. V dropped 3 bases and J dropped 3; count of bases not matched to a gene: 0. CDR1 and CDR2 (germline): LNHNV, YYDKDF (reference sequence). There are 13 residues in the CDR3. The CDR3 spells CATSRTGDTEAFF. The CDR3 DNA follows: TGTGCCACCAGCAGGACAGGGGACACTGAAGCTTTCTTT. The whole variable domain, remainder taken from reference TRBV15 and TRBJ1-1, is DAMVIQNPRYQVTQFGKPVTLSCSQTLNHNVMYWYQQKSSQAPKLLFHYYDKDFNNEADTPDNFQSRRPNTSFCFLDIRSPGLGDTAMYLCATSRTGDTEAFFGQGTRLTVV.

The chain combines TRBV5-5 with TRBJ1-5; 12 bases agree with TRBD1. Per the germline V gene, CDR1 is SGHKS and CDR2 is YYEKEE (reference sequence). The CDR3 has 16 residues. J was trimmed by 7 bases and V by 5 bases; bases with no gene match: 10. The CDR3 DNA follows: TGTGCCAGCAGTCGCGAGGGACAGGGGGCATACCAGCCCCAGCATTTT. Protein product: CASSREGQGAYQPQHF.

The chain joins TRBV6-1 to TRBJ1-5; a possible D gene is TRBD1 (5 bases). V was trimmed by 1 base and J by 7 bases, leaving 11 bases between them. From germline, CDR1 is MNHNS and CDR2 SASEGT. The CDR3 runs to 14 residues. CDR3 region: CASSEGGGRQPQHF. CDR3 in DNA: TGTGCCAGCAGTGAAGGGGGGGGTCGGCAGCCCCAGCATTTT.

V usage is TRBV7-2 and J usage is TRBJ1-2, with TRBD1 matching 8 bases. The CDR3 contains 16 residues. Trimming took 0 bases from V and 8 from J; bases not matched to a gene: 11. CDR1 and CDR2 (germline): SGHTA, FQGNSA. CDR3 nucleotide sequence: TGTGCCAGCAGCTTAGCGCGGACAGGGAGAGGGTTAGGCTACACCTTC. Its translation is CASSLARTGRGLGYTF.

V gene TRBV12-2 combines with J gene TRBJ1-1; the table assigns TRBD1, which was not confirmed against the DNA. TRBV12-2 is shown as a pseudogene. The CDR3 sequence is 15 residues long. This CDR3 is CASRCCYSGGTEAFF. The CDR3 DNA follows: TGTGCAAGTCGCTGCTGTTACTCAGGGGGGACTGAAGCTTTCTTT.

The CDR3 sequence is CASSNPASGNTQYF. DNA for the CDR3: TGTGCCAGCAGTAACCCTGCTAGCGGGAATACGCAGTATTTT. The chain has TRBV6-2 or TRBV6-3 and TRBJ2-3, with 9 bases that match TRBD2. After removal of 5 bases from V and 7 bases from J, the junction contained 7 bases not matched to a gene. CDR1 is MNHEY, CDR2 SVGEGT, per germline. CDR3 length: 14 amino acids.

The CDR3 loop is CASSYSAGEETQYF. CDR3 DNA: TGTGCCAGCAGTTACAGTGCAGGGGAAGAGACCCAGTACTTC. The V and J genes are TRBV6-2 or TRBV6-3 and TRBJ2-5; perhaps TRBD1 as D (6 bases). Trimming took off 2 bases at V and 3 bases at J, with 10 bases between the two ends. The V gene's germline CDR1 is MNHEY and CDR2 SVGEGT. The length of the CDR3 is 14 residues.

V gene TRBV3-1 (or the pseudogene TRBV3-2) combines with J gene TRBJ2-3; 14 positions match TRBD2. CDR1 is LGHDT, CDR2 YNNKEL, per germline (reference sequence). This CDR3 has 21 residues. V gave up 4 bases and J gave up 4 bases; unmatched junction bases: 19. The CDR3 reads CASSLPTRTSGGPTQPDTQYF. Here the CDR3 DNA reads TGTGCCAGCAGCCTCCCGACCCGGACTAGCGGGGGGCCCACACAGCCAGATACGCAGTATTTT.